This TCR beta chain appears in the sequencing data of a study of shared T cell receptors in the human thymus. Sequencing was performed with immunoSEQ multiplex PCR; in TCRdb, only in-frame clones are kept and a portion is missing. The profile shows hundreds of thousands of clones, around 87% of them singletons. The CDR3 is made up of 15 amino acids. Per the germline V gene, CDR1 is LNHDA and CDR2 is SQIVND (reference sequence). V shed 5 bases and J 2 bases; nucleotides not matched to a gene: 9. These same records also appear under a second study, on human thymus T cells. That work states: Thymus was obtained from resections taken during corrective heart surgery.

The sequenced sample was thymocytes. The chain joins TRBV19 to TRBJ2-7; 7 nucleotides match TRBD2. The receptor's source is a boy under two years old with a congenital heart defect. This chain's CDR3 is CASSPRFGLAYEQYF. The CDR3 DNA sequence: TGTGCCAGTAGTCCCCGTTTCGGACTAGCCTACGAGCAGTACTTC.